This record looks at one T cell receptor beta chain sequence and its context. Repertoires were generated with immunoSEQ multiplex PCR, while TCRdb's copy carries only in-frame clones and drops some. The table lists 36,000 or so clones, around nine tenths of them singletons, with approximately 0.5% in the top ten. This sample was included in a study of T cell changes during pregnancy in multiple sclerosis. V shed 1 base and J shed 3 bases, with 7 bases lying between them. The CDR3 spans 13 residues. Germline loops: CDR1 MNHNS, CDR2 SASEGT. The chain joins TRBV6-1 to TRBJ2-7, with D uncertain. The TCR sequence derives from a female donor with multiple sclerosis, enrolled in a pregnancy study. The sample in question was CD4+ T cells from peripheral blood mononuclear cells, obtained in the first trimester of pregnancy. The CDR3 is CASSEGSNYEQYF. CDR3 bases: TGTGCCAGCAGTGAAGGCAGTAACTACGAGCAGTACTTC.